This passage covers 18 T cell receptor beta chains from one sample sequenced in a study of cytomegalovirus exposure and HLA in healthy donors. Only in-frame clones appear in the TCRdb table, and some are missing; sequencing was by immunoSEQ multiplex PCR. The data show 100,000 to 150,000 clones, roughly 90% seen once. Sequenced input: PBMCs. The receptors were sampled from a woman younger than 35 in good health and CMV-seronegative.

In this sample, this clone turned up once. This CDR3 is CASSQGQAQYF. CDR3 bases: TGCGCCAGCAGCCAAGGCCAGGCCCAGTACTTC. V is TRBV4-1 and J is TRBJ2-7, with D uncertain. Between the trimmed V and J ends, which lost 1 base and 10 bases, there was a span of 8 bases. The CDR3 sequence is 11 residues long. The germline V gene encodes CDR1 MGHRA and CDR2 YSYEKL.

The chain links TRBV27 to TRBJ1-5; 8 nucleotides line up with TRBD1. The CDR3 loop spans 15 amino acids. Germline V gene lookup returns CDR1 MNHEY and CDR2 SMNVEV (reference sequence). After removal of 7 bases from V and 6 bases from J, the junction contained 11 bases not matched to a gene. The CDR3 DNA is TGTGCCAGCAAAAAGAGTGGACAGGGAGGTCAGCCCCAGCATTTT. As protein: CASKKSGQGGQPQHF.

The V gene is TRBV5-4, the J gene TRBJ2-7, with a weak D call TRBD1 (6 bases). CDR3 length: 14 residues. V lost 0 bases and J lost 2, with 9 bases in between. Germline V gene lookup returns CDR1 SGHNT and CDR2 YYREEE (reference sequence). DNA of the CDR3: TGTGCCAGCAGCTTGGACAGGGCCGCCTACGAGCAGTACTTC. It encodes CASSLDRAAYEQYF.

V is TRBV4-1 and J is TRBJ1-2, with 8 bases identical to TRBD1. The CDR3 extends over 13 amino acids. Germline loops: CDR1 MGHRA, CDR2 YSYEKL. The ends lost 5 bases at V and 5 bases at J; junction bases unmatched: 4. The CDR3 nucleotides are TGCGCCAGCAGCGACAGGGGAGGATATGGCTACACCTTC. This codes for CASSDRGGYGYTF.

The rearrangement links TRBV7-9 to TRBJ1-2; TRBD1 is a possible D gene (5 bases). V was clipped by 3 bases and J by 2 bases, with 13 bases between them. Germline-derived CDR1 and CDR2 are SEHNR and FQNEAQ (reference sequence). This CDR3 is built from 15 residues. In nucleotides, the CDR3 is TGTGCCAGCAGCTTCCGGGGGGAGCTAAACTATGGCTACACCTTC. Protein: CASSFRGELNYGYTF.

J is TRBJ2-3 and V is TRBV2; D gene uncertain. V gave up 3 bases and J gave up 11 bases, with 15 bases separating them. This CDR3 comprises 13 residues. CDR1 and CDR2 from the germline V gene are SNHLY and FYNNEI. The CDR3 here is CASSEMTAIGQYF. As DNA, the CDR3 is TGTGCCAGCAGTGAGATGACTGCCATAGGGCAGTATTTT.

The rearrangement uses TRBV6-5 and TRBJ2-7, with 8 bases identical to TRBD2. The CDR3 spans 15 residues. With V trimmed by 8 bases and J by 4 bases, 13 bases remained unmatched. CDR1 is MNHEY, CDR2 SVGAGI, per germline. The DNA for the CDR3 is TGTGCCAGCGCCCGGTGGGGTAGCGGGACATACGAGCAGTACTTC. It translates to CASARWGSGTYEQYF.

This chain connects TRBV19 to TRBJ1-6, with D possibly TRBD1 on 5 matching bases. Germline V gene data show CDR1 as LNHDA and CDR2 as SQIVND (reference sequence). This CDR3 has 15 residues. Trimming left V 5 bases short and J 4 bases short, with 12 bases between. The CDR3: CASSARQNYNSPLHF. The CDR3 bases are TGTGCCAGTAGTGCCAGACAGAATTATAATTCACCCCTCCACTTT.

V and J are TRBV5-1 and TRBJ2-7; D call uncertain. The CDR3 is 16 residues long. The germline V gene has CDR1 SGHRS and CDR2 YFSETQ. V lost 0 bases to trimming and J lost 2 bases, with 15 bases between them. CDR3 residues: CASSLDLPPVTYEQYF. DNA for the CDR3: TGCGCCAGCAGCTTGGATCTCCCCCCAGTCACCTACGAGCAGTACTTC.

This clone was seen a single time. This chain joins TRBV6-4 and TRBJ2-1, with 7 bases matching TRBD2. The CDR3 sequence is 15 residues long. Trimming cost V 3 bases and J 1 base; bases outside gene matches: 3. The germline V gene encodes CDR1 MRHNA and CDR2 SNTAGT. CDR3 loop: CASSESGGSYNEQFF. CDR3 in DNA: TGTGCCAGCAGTGAATCGGGGGGATCCTACAATGAGCAGTTCTTC.

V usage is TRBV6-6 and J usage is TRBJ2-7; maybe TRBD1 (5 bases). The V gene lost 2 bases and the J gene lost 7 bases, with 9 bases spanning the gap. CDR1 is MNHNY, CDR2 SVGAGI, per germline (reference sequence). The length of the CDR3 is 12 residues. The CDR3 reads CASSYSQGEQYF. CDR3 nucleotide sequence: TGTGCCAGCAGTTACAGTCAGGGAGAGCAGTACTTC.

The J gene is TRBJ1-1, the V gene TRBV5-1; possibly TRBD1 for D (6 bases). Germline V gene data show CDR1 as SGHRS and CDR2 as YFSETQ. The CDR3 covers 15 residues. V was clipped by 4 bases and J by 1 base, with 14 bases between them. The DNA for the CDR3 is TGCGCCAGCAGCAAGTGGACAGCCACGAACACTGAAGCTTTCTTT. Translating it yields CASSKWTATNTEAFF.

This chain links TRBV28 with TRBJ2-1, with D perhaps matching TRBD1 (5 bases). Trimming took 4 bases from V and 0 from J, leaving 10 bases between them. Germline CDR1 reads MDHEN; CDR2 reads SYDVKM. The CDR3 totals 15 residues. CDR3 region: CASSSQDSSYNEQFF. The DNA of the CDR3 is TGTGCCAGCAGTTCACAGGATAGCTCCTACAATGAGCAGTTCTTC.

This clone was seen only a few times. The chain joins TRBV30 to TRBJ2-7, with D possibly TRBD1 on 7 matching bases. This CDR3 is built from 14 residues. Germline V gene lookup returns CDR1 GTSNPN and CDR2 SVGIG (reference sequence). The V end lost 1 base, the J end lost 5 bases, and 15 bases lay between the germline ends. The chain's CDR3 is CAWSAGRGVDEQYF. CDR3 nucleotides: TGTGCCTGGAGTGCGGGCAGGGGGGTGGACGAGCAGTACTTC.

This CDR3 is CATSRGGLAGGYGRDNEQFF. CDR3 nucleotides: TGTGCCACCAGCAGGGGGGGACTAGCGGGAGGGTACGGGAGAGACAATGAGCAGTTCTTC. The chain recombines TRBV15 with TRBJ2-1; TRBD2 matches at 16 bases. Trimming removed 3 bases from V and 5 bases from J; junction bases left unmatched: 13. Germline CDR1 reads LNHNV; CDR2 reads YYDKDF (reference sequence). The length of the CDR3 is 20 residues.

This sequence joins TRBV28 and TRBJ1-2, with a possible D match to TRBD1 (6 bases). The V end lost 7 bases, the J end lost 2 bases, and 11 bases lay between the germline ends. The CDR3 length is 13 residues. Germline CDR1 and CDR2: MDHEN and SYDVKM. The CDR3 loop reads CASNPDRNYGYTF. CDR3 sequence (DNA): TGTGCCAGCAACCCCGACAGGAACTATGGCTACACCTTC.

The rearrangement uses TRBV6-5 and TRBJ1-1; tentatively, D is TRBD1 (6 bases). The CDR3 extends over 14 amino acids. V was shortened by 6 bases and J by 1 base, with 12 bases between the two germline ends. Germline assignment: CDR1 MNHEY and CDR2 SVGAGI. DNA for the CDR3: TGTGCCAGCAGAAGGACAGATCCGAACACTGAAGCTTTCTTT. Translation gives CASRRTDPNTEAFF.

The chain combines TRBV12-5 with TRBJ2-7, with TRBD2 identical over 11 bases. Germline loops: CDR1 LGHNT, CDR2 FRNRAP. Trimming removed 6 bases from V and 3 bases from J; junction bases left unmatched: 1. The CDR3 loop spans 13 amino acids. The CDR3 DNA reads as TGTGCTAGTGGGACTAGCGGGATCTACGAGCAGTACTTC. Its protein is CASGTSGIYEQYF.